The 18 T cell receptor beta chains below were found in one sample sequenced in a study of cytomegalovirus exposure and HLA in healthy donors. Profiled with immunoSEQ multiplex PCR; TCRdb holds only in-frame clones, not every one. The sample consists of hundreds of thousands of clones, around 86% of them appearing once. Material for sequencing was PBMCs. These receptors all stem from a woman between 18 and 29 years old in good health and CMV-seronegative.

The chain joins TRBV15 to TRBJ1-1; no clear D gene. Trimming removed 4 bases from V and 0 bases from J, with 12 bases in between. The CDR3 spans 15 residues. From germline, CDR1 is LNHNV and CDR2 YYDKDF (reference sequence). The CDR3 sequence is CATSTHSLLNTEAFF. The CDR3 DNA is TGTGCCACCAGCACCCACAGCCTTTTGAACACTGAAGCTTTCTTT.

J is TRBJ2-1 and V is TRBV9; D might be TRBD2 (6 bases). Germline V CDR1 and CDR2: SGDLS, YYNGEE. Trimming stripped 3 bases from V and 0 bases from J, with 10 bases between. This CDR3 has 15 amino acids. CDR3 DNA sequence: TGTGCCAGCAGCGGGGGCGGGAACTCCTACAATGAGCAGTTCTTC. Translating gives CASSGGGNSYNEQFF.

V gene TRBV7-9 combines with J gene TRBJ1-2; no clear D. Germline assignment: CDR1 SEHNR and CDR2 FQNEAQ (reference sequence). Trimming left V 6 bases short and J 2 bases short, with 10 bases between. The CDR3 runs 13 residues. The DNA of the CDR3 is TGTGCCAGCAGTCGCGACGGGAACTATGGCTACACCTTC. This translates into CASSRDGNYGYTF.

V and J are TRBV12-5 and TRBJ2-2, with 8 bases lining up with TRBD1. This CDR3 contains 18 residues. V gave up 1 base and J gave up 3 bases; unmatched junction bases: 10. Germline CDR1 and CDR2: LGHNT and FRNRAP. CDR3 sequence reads: CASGLDVLGQVDTGELFF. The CDR3 nucleotides read TGTGCTAGTGGTTTGGACGTTTTGGGACAGGTCGACACCGGGGAGCTGTTTTTT.

This clone came up once. The chain combines TRBV10-3 with TRBJ2-3, with TRBD2 matching 15 bases. Germline assignment: CDR1 ENHRY and CDR2 SYGVKD. This CDR3 spans 16 amino acids. Unmatched junction bases numbered 6, after V lost 6 bases and J lost 5 bases. CDR3 bases: TGTGCCATCAGACCCGGACTAGCGGGGGGGCAAGATACGCAGTATTTT. It yields the protein CAIRPGLAGGQDTQYF.

The V gene is TRBV5-8, the J gene TRBJ2-1, with 8 bases aligning to TRBD1. J gave up 2 bases and V 5 bases, and 6 bases lay outside the gene matches. The CDR3 length is 15 residues. CDR1 SGHTS and CDR2 YDEGEE come from the germline V gene. The CDR3 region is CASRIARGPYNEQFF. CDR3 bases: TGTGCCAGCAGAATAGCCAGGGGGCCCTACAATGAGCAGTTCTTC.

This rearrangement joins TRBV25-1 to TRBJ2-5; D is perhaps TRBD2 (5 bases). CDR1 MGHDK and CDR2 SYGVNS come from the germline V gene. The CDR3 spans 15 residues. V shed 2 bases and J shed 5 bases, with 15 bases lying between them. This CDR3 reads CASSEERAGVETQYF. CDR3 DNA: TGTGCCAGCAGTGAAGAGAGGGCCGGAGTGGAGACCCAGTACTTC. Together with reference TRBV25-1 and TRBJ2-5, the CDR3 gives the full variable domain: EADIYQTPRYLVIGTGKKITLECSQTMGHDKMYWYQQDPGMELHLIHYSYGVNSTEKGDLSSESTVSRIRTEHFPLTLESARPSHTSQYLCASSEERAGVETQYFGPGTRLLVL.

This chain uses TRBV5-4 with TRBJ1-5; tentative D call: TRBD1 (6 bases). This CDR3 comprises 14 residues. The V end was cut by 2 bases, the J end by 6 bases, with 12 bases between. Germline-derived CDR1 and CDR2 are SGHNT and YYREEE (reference sequence). The DNA for the CDR3 is TGTGCCAGCAGCTTAGGGGGGGGCCTTCAGCCCCAGCATTTT. Its translation: CASSLGGGLQPQHF.

The chain is built from TRBV5-4 and TRBJ2-7; TRBD1 might be the D (5 bases). Trimming shortened V by 1 base and J by 2 bases, and 10 bases separated the two germline ends. The germline gives CDR1 SGHNT, CDR2 YYREEE (reference sequence). The CDR3 covers 14 residues. CDR3 nucleotide sequence: TGTGCCAGCAGCTTGTTTCAGGGCCCCTACGAGCAGTACTTC. Encoded protein: CASSLFQGPYEQYF.

This rearrangement joins TRBV29-1 to TRBJ2-3, with 7 positions matching TRBD2. The CDR3 is made up of 13 amino acids. From germline, CDR1 is SQVTM and CDR2 ANQGSEA. V shed 8 bases, J shed 0 bases, and the junction held 5 bases outside the gene matches. CDR3 DNA sequence: TGCAGCTCGGCGGGAGATAGCACAGATACGCAGTATTTT. This gives the protein CSSAGDSTDTQYF.

This clone was seen only a few times. J is TRBJ1-1 and V is TRBV5-4, with D tentatively TRBD1 (6 bases). V was cut by 0 bases and J by 1 base, with 10 bases left in between. The CDR3 contains 15 residues. Germline lookup yields CDR1 SGHNT and CDR2 YYREEE (reference sequence). The CDR3 reads CASSLGTGRNTEAFF. The CDR3, as DNA: TGTGCCAGCAGCTTGGGAACAGGGAGGAACACTGAAGCTTTCTTT.

The sample holds one count of this clone. Written as DNA, the CDR3 is TGTGCCAGGAAGTCCGGCGGGGTGAACACCGGGGAGCTGTTTTTT. It is translated as CARKSGGVNTGELFF. The chain uses TRBV2 and TRBJ2-2; tentatively, D is TRBD2 (6 bases). The CDR3 is 15 residues long. V was trimmed by 9 bases and J by 1 base, leaving 15 bases between them. Germline-derived CDR1 and CDR2 are SNHLY and FYNNEI.

This clone was seen only once. This chain links TRBV6-6 with TRBJ1-5; 9 bases line up with TRBD1. Germline V gives CDR1 MNHNY, CDR2 SVGAGI (reference sequence). Germline trimming cut 5 bases from V and 4 bases from J; bases unmatched to any gene: 6. The CDR3 contains 15 residues. The CDR3 DNA sequence: TGTGCCAGCAGTGGCCGGGACAGGGTTAATCAGCCCCAGCATTTT. Translating it yields CASSGRDRVNQPQHF.

This clone was detected a few times. The chain links TRBV6-5 to TRBJ2-7; D perhaps matches TRBD2 (6 bases). The CDR3 loop spans 13 amino acids. Trimming left V 5 bases short and J 6 bases short, with 14 bases between. Germline CDR1 MNHEY, CDR2 SVGAGI. CDR3 nucleotides: TGTGCCAGCAGTGATGCACTGGGGGGCGAGCAGTACTTC. Amino acid sequence: CASSDALGGEQYF.

The J gene is TRBJ1-2, the V gene TRBV19; TRBD1 might be the D (6 bases). The germline V gene encodes CDR1 LNHDA and CDR2 SQIVND (reference sequence). Trimming stripped 4 bases from V and 6 bases from J, with 12 bases between. This CDR3 is built from 13 residues. The CDR3: CASSNQGYNGYTF. CDR3 in DNA: TGTGCCAGTAGTAACCAGGGGTACAATGGCTACACCTTC. Filled out from reference TRBV19 and TRBJ1-2, the complete variable domain reads DGGITQSPKYLFRKEGQNVTLSCEQNLNHDAMYWYRQDPGQGLRLIYYSQIVNDFQKGDIAEGYSVSREKKESFPLTVTSAQKNPTAFYLCASSNQGYNGYTFGSGTRLTVV.

The J gene is TRBJ2-7, the V gene TRBV7-6; D may be TRBD2 (5 bases). The ends were cut back, 3 bases at V and 0 bases at J, with 6 bases in the middle. CDR1 is SGHVS, CDR2 FNYEAQ, per germline. This CDR3 is 13 amino acids long. CDR3 region: CASSFSDSYEQYF. For the CDR3, the DNA is TGTGCCAGCAGCTTTAGCGACTCCTACGAGCAGTACTTC.

This clone was observed a single time. The chain combines TRBV19 with TRBJ2-7, with 9 nucleotides matching TRBD1. This CDR3 comprises 14 residues. With 4 bases clipped from V and 4 bases from J, the junction kept 5 bases outside the gene matches. Germline V gene lookup returns CDR1 LNHDA and CDR2 SQIVND (reference sequence). DNA for the CDR3: TGTGCCAGTAGTACCGGACAGGGGTTGTACGAGCAGTACTTC. Its translation: CASSTGQGLYEQYF.

The chain is built from TRBV28 and TRBJ2-7, with 10 bases lining up with TRBD2. Trimming at V came to 5 bases and at J to 0 bases, leaving 4 bases not matched to a gene. From germline, CDR1 is MDHEN and CDR2 SYDVKM. The CDR3 totals 15 residues. The CDR3: CASSRTSGYSYEQYF. The CDR3 nucleotides read TGTGCCAGCAGTCGGACTAGCGGCTACTCCTACGAGCAGTACTTC.